Each of the 3 T cell receptor beta chains below was sequenced from the same sample in a study of blood T cell repertoires in COVID-19. Clones were read by immunoSEQ multiplex PCR, and TCRdb kept only the in-frame ones, dropping some. The table includes roughly 120,000 clones, about nine tenths detected once. The sequencing sample was made of peripheral blood. The receptors come from a man aged 40-50 years with acute or convalescent COVID-19.

The chain recombines TRBV10-3 with TRBJ1-1; 9 bases agree with TRBD1. The CDR3 is 15 residues long. Germline V gene sequence: CDR1 ENHRY, CDR2 SYGVKD. The junction had 4 bases not matched to a gene; V was cut back by 0 bases and J by 5 bases. This chain's CDR3 is CAISESSTGGTEAFF. CDR3 nucleotides: TGTGCCATCAGTGAGTCGTCGACAGGGGGAACTGAAGCTTTCTTT.

Here the CDR3 reads CATSRDEGLGYEQYF. The CDR3 DNA reads TGTGCCACCAGCAGAGATGAGGGTCTTGGCTACGAGCAGTACTTC. The J gene is TRBJ2-7, the V gene TRBV15; D perhaps matches TRBD2 (5 bases). The CDR3 sequence is 15 residues long. V lost 0 bases to trimming and J lost 3 bases, with 12 bases between them. Germline V gene lookup returns CDR1 LNHNV and CDR2 YYDKDF (reference sequence).

The rearrangement joins TRBV12-3 or TRBV12-4 to TRBJ1-4; D possibly corresponds to TRBD1 (5 bases). Trimming left V 7 bases short and J 8 bases short, with 14 bases between. The CDR3 is made up of 13 amino acids. This CDR3 reads CASTPREWEKLFF. The DNA for the CDR3 is TGTGCCAGCACCCCCAGGGAATGGGAAAAACTGTTTTTT.